The clone carrying this TCR beta chain was seen just once. This sample was included in a study of neoadjuvant nivolumab and ipilimumab in lung cancer. This CDR3 spans 14 amino acids. Per germline, CDR1 SGHRS and CDR2 YFSETQ. V was shortened by 4 bases and J by 7 bases, with 18 bases between the two germline ends. TCRdb keeps only in-frame clones here, not all; method: immunoSEQ multiplex PCR. The sample has about 26,000 clones, 75% to 85% seen once; the top ten hold about 8.6%. This clonotype was obtained from an adult with non-small cell lung cancer. Sequences were derived from tumor tissue, sampled after neoadjuvant nivolumab, alone or with ipilimumab, at or shortly before surgery. The V gene is TRBV5-1, the J gene TRBJ2-7; a weak D match, TRBD1 (6 bases). The DNA for the CDR3 is TGCGCCAGCAGCATCGGACAGACCTCGGGAGAGCAGTACTTC. It yields the protein CASSIGQTSGEQYF.